This T cell receptor (beta chain) was captured by sequencing in a study of T cells in women clearing cervical HPV infection. Study details: Controls gave blood once infection was undetectable; cases at lesion identification. Overall study results and limits: A classifier using richness and V gene abundances reached an AUC of 0.83. TRBV6-7 abundance was lower in cases than controls (approximately 0.1% versus 0.17%).

As concerns this clone: Its antigen is unidentified. The CDR3 end falls 3 residues outside the read, so it is completed with the germline J gene.

Each participant carried one incident cervical HPV16 infection only. Germline CDR1 reads KGHSH; CDR2 reads LQKENI. The CDR3 has 19 amino acids. Trimming left V 3 bases short and J 4 bases short, with 27 bases between. The repertoire was sequenced with immunoSEQ multiplex PCR; TCRdb's copy has only in-frame clones and lacks some. In total, the table holds 20,000 to 25,000 clones. This chain connects TRBV18 to TRBJ1-2; a weak D match, TRBD1 (5 bases). This TCR was recovered from a woman aged 18 to 75 with a cervical HPV16 infection that either progressed to CIN3+ or cleared (not recorded which). Sample: blood buffy coat. The CDR3 protein is CASSPTPGREAEAGYGYTF. CDR3 DNA (partial): TGTGCCAGCTCACCCACCCCCGGCAGGGAGGCTGAGGCTGGCTATGGC.